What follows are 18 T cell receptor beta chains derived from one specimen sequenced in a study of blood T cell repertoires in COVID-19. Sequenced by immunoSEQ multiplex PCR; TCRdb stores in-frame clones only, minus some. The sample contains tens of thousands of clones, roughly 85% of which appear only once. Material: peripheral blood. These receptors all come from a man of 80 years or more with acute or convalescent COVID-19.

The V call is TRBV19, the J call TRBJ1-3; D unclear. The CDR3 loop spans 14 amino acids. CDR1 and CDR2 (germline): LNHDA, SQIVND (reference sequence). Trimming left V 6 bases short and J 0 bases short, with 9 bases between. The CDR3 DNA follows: TGTGCCAGTAGACCGGGGAACTCTGGAAACACCATATATTTT. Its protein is CASRPGNSGNTIYF.

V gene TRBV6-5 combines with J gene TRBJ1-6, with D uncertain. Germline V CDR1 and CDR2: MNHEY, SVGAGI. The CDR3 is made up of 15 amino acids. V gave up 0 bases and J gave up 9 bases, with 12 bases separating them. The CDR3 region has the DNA TGTGCCAGCAGTTACTCAACCCGAGGCGCTTCACCCCTCCACTTT. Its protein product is CASSYSTRGASPLHF.

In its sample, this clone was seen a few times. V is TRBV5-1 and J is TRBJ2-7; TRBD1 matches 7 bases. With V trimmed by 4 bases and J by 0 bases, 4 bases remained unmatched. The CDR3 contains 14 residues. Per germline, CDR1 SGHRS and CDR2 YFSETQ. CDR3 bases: TGCGCCAGCAGCGGGGGACAGCCCTCCTACGAGCAGTACTTC. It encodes CASSGGQPSYEQYF.

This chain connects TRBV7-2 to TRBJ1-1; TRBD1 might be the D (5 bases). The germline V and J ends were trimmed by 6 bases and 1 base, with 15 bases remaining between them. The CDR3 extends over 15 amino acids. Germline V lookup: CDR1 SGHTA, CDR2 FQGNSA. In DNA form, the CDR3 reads TGTGCCAGCAGGGTCGACAGAACAACGAACACTGAAGCTTTCTTT. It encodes CASRVDRTTNTEAFF. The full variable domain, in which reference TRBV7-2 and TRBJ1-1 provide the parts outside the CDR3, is GAGVSQSPSNKVTEKGKDVELRCDPISGHTALYWYRQSLGQGLEFLIYFQGNSAPDKSGLPSDRFSAERTGGSVSTLTIQRTQQEDSAVYLCASRVDRTTNTEAFFGQGTRLTVV.

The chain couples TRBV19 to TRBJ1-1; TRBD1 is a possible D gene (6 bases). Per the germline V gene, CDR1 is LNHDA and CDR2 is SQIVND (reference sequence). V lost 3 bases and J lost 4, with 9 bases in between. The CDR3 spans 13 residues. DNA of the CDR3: TGTGCCAGTAGTATTCTACAGGGCACTGAAGCTTTCTTT. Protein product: CASSILQGTEAFF.

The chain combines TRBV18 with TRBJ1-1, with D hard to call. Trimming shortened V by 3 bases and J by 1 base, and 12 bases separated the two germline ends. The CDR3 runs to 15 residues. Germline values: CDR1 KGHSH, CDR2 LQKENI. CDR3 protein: CASSPNGEANTEAFF. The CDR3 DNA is TGTGCCAGCTCACCTAACGGGGAAGCGAACACTGAAGCTTTCTTT.

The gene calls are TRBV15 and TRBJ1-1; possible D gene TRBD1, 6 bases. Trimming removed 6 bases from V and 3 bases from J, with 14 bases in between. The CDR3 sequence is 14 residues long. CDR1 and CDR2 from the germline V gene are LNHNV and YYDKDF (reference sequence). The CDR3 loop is CATSNSRGDTEAFF. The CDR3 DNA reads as TGTGCCACCAGTAATTCCAGGGGAGACACTGAAGCTTTCTTT.

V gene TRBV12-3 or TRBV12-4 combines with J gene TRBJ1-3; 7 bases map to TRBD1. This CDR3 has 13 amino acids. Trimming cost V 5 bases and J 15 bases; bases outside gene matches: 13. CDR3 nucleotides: TGTGCCAGCAGTCCCCAGTTTGGACAGGACGGATATTTT. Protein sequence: CASSPQFGQDGYF.

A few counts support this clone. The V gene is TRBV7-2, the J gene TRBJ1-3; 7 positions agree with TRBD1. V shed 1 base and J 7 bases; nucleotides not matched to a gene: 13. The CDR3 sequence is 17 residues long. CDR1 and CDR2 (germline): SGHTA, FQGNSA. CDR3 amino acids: CASSLVPMTGKVNTIYF. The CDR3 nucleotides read TGTGCCAGCAGCTTAGTCCCGATGACAGGGAAAGTTAACACCATATATTTT.

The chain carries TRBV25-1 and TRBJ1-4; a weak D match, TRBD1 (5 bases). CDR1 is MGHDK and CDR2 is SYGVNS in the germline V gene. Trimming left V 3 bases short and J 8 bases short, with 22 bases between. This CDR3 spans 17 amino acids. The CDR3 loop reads CASSDPNPGGKEEKLFF. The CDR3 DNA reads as TGTGCCAGCAGTGACCCCAACCCCGGGGGGAAGGAAGAAAAACTGTTTTTT.

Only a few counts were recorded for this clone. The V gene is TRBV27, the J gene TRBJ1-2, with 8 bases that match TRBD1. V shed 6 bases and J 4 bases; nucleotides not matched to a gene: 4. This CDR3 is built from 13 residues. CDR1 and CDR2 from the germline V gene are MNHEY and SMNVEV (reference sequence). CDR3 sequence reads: CASRSTGVYGYTF. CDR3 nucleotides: TGTGCCAGCAGATCGACAGGGGTCTATGGCTACACCTTC.

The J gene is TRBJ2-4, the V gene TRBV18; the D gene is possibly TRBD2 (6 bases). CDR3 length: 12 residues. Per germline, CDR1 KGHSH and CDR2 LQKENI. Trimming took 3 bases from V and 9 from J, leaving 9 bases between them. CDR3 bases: TGTGCCAGCTCACCTGAGCGGGTCATTCAGTACTTC. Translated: CASSPERVIQYF.

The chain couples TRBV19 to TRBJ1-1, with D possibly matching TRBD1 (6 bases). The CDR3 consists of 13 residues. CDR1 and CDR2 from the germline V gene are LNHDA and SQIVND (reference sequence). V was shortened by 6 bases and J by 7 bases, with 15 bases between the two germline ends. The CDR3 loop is CASRTPGHFEAFF. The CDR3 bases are TGTGCCAGTAGGACTCCGGGACACTTTGAAGCTTTCTTT.

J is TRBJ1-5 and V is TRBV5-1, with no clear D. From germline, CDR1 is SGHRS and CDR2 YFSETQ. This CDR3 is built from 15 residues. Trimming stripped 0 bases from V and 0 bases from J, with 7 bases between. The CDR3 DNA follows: TGCGCCAGCAGCTTGGGCGACACTAGCAATCAGCCCCAGCATTTT. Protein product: CASSLGDTSNQPQHF.

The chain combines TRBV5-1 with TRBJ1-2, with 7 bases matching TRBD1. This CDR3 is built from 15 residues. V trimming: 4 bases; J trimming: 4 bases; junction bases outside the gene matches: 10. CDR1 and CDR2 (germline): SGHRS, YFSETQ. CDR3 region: CASSPRDRVLYGYTF. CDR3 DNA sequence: TGCGCCAGCAGCCCCCGAGACAGGGTTCTCTATGGCTACACCTTC.

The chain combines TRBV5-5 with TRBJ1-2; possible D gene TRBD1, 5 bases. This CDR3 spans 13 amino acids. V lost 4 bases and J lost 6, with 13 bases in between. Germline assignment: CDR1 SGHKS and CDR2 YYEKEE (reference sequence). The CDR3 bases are TGTGCCAGCAGCGCACGGGGAGGGGATGGCTACACCTTC. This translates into CASSARGGDGYTF.

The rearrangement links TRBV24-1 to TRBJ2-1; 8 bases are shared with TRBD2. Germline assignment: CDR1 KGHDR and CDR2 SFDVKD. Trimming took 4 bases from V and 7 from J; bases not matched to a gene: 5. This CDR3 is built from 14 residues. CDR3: CATSDSGRRNEQFF. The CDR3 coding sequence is TGTGCCACCAGTGACAGCGGGAGAAGGAATGAGCAGTTCTTC.

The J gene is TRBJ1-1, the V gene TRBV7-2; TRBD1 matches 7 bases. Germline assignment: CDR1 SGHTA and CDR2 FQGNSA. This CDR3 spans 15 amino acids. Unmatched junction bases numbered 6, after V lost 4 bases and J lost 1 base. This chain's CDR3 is CASSSTTGTNTEAFF. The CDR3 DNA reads TGTGCCAGCAGCTCCACGACAGGGACGAACACTGAAGCTTTCTTT. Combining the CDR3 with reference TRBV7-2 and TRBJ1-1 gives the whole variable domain GAGVSQSPSNKVTEKGKDVELRCDPISGHTALYWYRQSLGQGLEFLIYFQGNSAPDKSGLPSDRFSAERTGGSVSTLTIQRTQQEDSAVYLCASSSTTGTNTEAFFGQGTRLTVV.